Given below is one T cell receptor (beta chain) in context. Its specific antigen is unknown. No qualities accompany the bases; no much larger clone lies one base away. This sample was included in a study of T cell changes during pregnancy in multiple sclerosis (dated by TCRdb to the late 2010s). Looking at the study overall: In women with multiple sclerosis, the researchers looked at how the T cell repertoire shifted as pregnancy progressed.

The method behind the library was the immunoSEQ multiplex PCR assay. The clones in this table, taken by TCRdb from immuneACCESS, are in-frame only. Not every clone is retained; where verified, under half of the shortfall comes from an unresolved V gene, and the cause of the rest is unknown. This sample comprises more than 90,000 clones, around 90% of them detected only once. Roughly 1.4% of the sample is held by the ten biggest clonotypes. The sequences come from peripheral blood, collected in the first trimester of pregnancy. This receptor was identified in a female donor with multiple sclerosis, enrolled in a pregnancy study.

The DNA reads TGTGCCAGCAGCCAAAATGCCGGGGAGCTGTTTTTT. Its protein product is CASSQNAGELFF. The rearrangement combines TRBV5-4 with TRBJ2-2; too little of a D gene remains to name it. Including the terminal cysteine and phenylalanine, the CDR3 comprises 12 residues. The read is trimmed to its CDR3 DNA, 36 bases read in frame from base 1. The germline V gene (reference sequence) supplies CDR1 SGHNT and CDR2 YYREEE. V drops 4 bases and J drops 6 bases, leaving 7 bases in between.